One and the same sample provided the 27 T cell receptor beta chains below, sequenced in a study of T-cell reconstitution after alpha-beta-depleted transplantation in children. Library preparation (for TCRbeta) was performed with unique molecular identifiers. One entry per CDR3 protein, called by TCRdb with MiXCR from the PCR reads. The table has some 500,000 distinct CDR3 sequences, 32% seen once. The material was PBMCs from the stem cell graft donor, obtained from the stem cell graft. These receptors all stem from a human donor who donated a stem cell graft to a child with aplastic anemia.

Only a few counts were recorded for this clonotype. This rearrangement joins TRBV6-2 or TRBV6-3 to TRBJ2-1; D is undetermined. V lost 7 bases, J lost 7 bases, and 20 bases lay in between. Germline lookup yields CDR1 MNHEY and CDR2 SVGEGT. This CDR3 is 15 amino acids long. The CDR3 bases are TGTGCCAGCACCGCCCATGGTAGCCGGTATAATGAGCAGTTCTTC. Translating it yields CASTAHGSRYNEQFF.

The CDR3 reads CASSTGQTYYEQYF. The CDR3 DNA sequence: TGTGCCAGCAGTACGGGACAGACCTACTACGAGCAGTACTTC. This chain connects TRBV12-3 or TRBV12-4 to TRBJ2-7, with 7 bases aligning to TRBD1. J was trimmed by 3 bases and V by 5 bases; bases with no gene match: 7. The CDR3 is 14 amino acids.

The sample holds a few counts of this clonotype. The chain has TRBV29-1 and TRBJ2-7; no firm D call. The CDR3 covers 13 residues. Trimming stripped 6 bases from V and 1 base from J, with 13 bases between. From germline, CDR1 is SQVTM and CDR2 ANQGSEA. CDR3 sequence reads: CSVLVTDSYEQYV. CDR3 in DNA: TGCAGCGTACTTGTAACAGATTCCTACGAGCAGTACGTC.

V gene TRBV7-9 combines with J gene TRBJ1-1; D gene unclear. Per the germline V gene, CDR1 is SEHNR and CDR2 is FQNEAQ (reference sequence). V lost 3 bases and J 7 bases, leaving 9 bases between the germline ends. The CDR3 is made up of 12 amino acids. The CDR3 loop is CASSFAGSEAFF. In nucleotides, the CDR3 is TGTGCCAGCAGCTTCGCGGGAAGTGAAGCTTTCTTT.

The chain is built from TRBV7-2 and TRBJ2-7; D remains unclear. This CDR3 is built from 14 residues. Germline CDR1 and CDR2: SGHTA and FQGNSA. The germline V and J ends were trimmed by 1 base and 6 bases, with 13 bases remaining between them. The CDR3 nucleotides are TGTGCCAGCAGCTTAGGGGCGGCAACGGGCGAGCAGTACTTC. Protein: CASSLGAATGEQYF.

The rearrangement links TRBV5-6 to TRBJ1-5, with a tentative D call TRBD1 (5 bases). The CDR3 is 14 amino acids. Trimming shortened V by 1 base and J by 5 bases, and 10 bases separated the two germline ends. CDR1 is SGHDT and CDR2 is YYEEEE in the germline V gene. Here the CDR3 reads CASSLQGPDQPQHF. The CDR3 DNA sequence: TGTGCCAGCAGCTTGCAGGGACCCGATCAGCCCCAGCATTTT. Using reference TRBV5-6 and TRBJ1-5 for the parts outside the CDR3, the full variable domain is DAGVTQSPTHLIKTRGQQVTLRCSPKSGHDTVSWYQQALGQGPQFIFQYYEEEERQRGNFPDRFSGHQFPNYSSELNVNALLLGDSALYLCASSLQGPDQPQHFGDGTRLSIL.

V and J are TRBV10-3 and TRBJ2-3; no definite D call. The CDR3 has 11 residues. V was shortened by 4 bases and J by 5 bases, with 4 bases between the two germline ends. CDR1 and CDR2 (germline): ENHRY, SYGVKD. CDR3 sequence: CAISARDTQYF. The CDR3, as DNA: TGTGCCATCAGTGCTAGAGATACGCAGTATTTT.

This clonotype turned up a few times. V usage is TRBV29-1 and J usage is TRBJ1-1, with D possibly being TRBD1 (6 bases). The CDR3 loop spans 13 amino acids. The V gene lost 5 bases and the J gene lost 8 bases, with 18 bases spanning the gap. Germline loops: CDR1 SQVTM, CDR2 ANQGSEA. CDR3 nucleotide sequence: TGCAGCGTTACAGGGATTGGGCCCAACGAAGCTTTCTTT. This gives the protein CSVTGIGPNEAFF. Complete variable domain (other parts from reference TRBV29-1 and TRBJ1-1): SAVISQKPSRDICQRGTSLTIQCQVDSQVTMMFWYRQQPGQSLTLIATANQGSEATYESGFVIDKFPISRPNLTFSTLTVSNMSPEDSSIYLCSVTGIGPNEAFFGQGTRLTVV.

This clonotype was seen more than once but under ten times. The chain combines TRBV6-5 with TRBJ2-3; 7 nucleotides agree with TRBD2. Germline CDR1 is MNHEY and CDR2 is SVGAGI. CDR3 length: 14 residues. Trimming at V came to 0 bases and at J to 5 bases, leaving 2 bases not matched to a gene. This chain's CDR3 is CASSYSIAGDTQYF. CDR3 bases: TGTGCCAGCAGTTACTCGATAGCGGGAGATACGCAGTATTTT.

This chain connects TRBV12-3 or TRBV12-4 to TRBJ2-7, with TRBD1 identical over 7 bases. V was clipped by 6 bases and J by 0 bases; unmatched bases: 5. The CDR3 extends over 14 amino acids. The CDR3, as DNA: TGTGCCAGCAGCCGCGACAGGGACTCCTACGAGCAGTACGTC. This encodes CASSRDRDSYEQYV.

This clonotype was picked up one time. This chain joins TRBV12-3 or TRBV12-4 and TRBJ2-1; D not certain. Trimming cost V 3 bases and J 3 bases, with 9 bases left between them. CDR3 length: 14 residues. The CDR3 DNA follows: TGTGCCAGCAGTTTGGGTAAAGGCTACAATGAGCAGTTCTTC. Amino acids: CASSLGKGYNEQFF.

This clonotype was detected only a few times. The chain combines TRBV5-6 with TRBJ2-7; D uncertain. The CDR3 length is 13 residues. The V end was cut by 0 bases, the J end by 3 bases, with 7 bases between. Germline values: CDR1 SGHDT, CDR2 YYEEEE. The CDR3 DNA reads TGTGCCAGCAGCTTGGCCGCTTTCTACGAGCAGTACTTC. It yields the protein CASSLAAFYEQYF.

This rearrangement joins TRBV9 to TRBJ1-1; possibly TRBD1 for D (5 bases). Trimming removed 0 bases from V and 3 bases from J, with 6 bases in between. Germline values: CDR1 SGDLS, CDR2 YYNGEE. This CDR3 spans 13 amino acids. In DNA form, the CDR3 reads TGTGCCAGCAGCGTAGTGACAGACACTGAAGCTTTCTTT. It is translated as CASSVVTDTEAFF.

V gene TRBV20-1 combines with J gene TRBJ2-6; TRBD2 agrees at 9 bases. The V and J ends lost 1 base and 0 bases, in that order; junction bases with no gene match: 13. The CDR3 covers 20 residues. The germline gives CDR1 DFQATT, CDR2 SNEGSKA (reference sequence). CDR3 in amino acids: CSARGPLGGRGGSGANVLTF. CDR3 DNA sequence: TGCAGTGCTAGAGGACCTTTAGGCGGGAGGGGGGGCTCTGGGGCCAACGTCCTGACTTTC.

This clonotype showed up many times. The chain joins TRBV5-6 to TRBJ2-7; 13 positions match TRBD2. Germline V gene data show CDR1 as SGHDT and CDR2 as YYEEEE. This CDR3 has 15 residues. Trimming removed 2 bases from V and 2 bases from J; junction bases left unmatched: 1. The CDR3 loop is CASSFGTSGTYEQYF. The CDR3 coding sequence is TGTGCCAGCAGCTTCGGGACTAGCGGGACCTACGAGCAGTACTTC.

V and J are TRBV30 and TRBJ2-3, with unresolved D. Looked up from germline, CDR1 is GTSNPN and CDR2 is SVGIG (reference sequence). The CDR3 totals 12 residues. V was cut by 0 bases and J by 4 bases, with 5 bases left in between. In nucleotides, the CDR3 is TGTGCCTGGAGTGTAAGTGCAGATACGCAGTATTTT. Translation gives CAWSVSADTQYF.

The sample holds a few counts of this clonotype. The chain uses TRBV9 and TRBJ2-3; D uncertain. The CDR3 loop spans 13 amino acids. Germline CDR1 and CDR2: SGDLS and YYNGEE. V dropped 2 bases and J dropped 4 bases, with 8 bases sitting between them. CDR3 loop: CASSVARADTQYF. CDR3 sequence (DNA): TGTGCCAGCAGCGTGGCCCGTGCAGATACGCAGTATTTT.

The CDR3 sequence: CASSQVWRPYEQFF. The CDR3 DNA reads as TGTGCCAGCAGCCAAGTATGGCGCCCGTATGAGCAGTTCTTC. The chain links TRBV7-9 to TRBJ2-1; D gene uncertain. There are 14 residues in the CDR3. Between the trimmed V and J ends, which lost 5 bases and 8 bases, there was a span of 16 bases. CDR1 SEHNR and CDR2 FQNEAQ come from the germline V gene (reference sequence).

The CDR3 region is CASSPIAGGRYEQYV. DNA for the CDR3: TGCGCCAGCAGCCCGATCGCGGGAGGGCGGTACGAGCAGTACGTC. V and J are TRBV5-1 and TRBJ2-7; 9 bases agree with TRBD2. The length of the CDR3 is 15 residues. Germline CDR1 reads SGHRS; CDR2 reads YFSETQ. J lost 4 bases, V lost 4 bases, and 9 bases had no gene match.

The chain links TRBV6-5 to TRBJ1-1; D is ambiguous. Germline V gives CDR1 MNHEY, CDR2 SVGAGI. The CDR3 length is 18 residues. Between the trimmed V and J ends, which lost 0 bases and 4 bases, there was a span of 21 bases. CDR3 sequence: CASSYSAPTPGLVTEAFF. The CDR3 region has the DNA TGTGCCAGCAGTTACTCTGCGCCGACACCTGGCCTGGTCACTGAAGCTTTCTTT.

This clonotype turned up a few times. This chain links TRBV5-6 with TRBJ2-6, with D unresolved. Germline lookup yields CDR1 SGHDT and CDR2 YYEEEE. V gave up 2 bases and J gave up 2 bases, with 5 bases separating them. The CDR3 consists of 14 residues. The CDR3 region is CASSFGAGANVLTF. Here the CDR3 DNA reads TGTGCCAGCAGCTTTGGGGCTGGGGCCAACGTCCTGACTTTC.

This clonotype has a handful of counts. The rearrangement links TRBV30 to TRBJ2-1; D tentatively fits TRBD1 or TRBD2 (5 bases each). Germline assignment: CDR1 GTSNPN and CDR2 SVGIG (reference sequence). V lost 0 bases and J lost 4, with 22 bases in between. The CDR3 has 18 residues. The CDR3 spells CAWSVQTNWGGPYNEQFF. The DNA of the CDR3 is TGTGCCTGGAGTGTACAGACAAACTGGGGCGGGCCTTACAATGAGCAGTTCTTC.

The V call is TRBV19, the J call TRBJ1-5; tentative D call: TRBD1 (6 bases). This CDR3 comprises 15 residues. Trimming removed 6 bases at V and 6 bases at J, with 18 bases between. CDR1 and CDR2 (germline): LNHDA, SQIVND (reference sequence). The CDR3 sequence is CASSSGRGGSQPQHF. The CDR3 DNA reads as TGTGCCAGTAGCAGCGGCAGGGGCGGGAGTCAGCCCCAGCATTTT.

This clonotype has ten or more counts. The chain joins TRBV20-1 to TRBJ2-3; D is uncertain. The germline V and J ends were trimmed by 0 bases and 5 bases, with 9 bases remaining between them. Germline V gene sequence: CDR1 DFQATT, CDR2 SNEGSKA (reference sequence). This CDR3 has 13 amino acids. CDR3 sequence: CSAREQSIDTQYF. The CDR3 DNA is TGCAGTGCTAGAGAGCAAAGTATAGATACGCAGTATTTT.

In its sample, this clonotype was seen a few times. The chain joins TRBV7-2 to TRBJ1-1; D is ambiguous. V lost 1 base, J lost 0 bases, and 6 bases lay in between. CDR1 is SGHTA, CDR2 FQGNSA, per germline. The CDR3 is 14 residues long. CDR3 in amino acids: CASSLVVVNTEAFF. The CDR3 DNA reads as TGTGCCAGCAGCTTAGTAGTTGTGAACACTGAAGCTTTCTTT.

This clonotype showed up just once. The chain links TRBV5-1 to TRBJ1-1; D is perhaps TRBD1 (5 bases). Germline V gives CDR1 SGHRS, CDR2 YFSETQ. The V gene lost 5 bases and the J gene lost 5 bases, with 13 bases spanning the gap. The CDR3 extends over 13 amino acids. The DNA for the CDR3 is TGCGCCAGCAGACGAGGGACGGAAACTGAAGCTTTCTTT. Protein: CASRRGTETEAFF.

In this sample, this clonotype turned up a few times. Here the CDR3 reads CSVPPAGPYNEQFF. The CDR3, as DNA: TGCAGCGTTCCCCCAGCGGGACCATACAATGAGCAGTTCTTC. The rearrangement joins TRBV29-1 to TRBJ2-1; 7 positions agree with TRBD2. The CDR3 totals 14 residues. J was trimmed by 4 bases and V by 5 bases; bases with no gene match: 8. Per germline, CDR1 SQVTM and CDR2 ANQGSEA.